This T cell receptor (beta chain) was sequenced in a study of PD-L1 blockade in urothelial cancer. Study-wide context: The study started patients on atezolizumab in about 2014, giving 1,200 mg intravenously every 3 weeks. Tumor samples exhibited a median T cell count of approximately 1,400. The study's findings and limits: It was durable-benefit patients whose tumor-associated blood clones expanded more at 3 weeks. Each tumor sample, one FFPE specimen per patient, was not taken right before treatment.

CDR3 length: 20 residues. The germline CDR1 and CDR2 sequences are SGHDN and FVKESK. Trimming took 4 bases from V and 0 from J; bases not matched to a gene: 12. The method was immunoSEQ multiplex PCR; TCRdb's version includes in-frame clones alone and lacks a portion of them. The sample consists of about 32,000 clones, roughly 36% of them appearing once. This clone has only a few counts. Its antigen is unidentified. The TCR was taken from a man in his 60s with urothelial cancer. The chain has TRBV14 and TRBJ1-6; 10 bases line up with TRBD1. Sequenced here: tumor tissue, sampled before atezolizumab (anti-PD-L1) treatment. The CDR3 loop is CASSPVPGQGTSSYNSPLHF. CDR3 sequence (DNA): TGTGCCAGCAGCCCTGTCCCGGGACAGGGGACGAGCTCCTATAATTCACCCCTCCACTTT.